This T cell receptor beta chain is from a study of blood T cells in healthy people across ages. The wider study: Template switching captured about one barcoded beta molecule per two T cells.

Donors ranged from about 6 to 90 years old and were healthy Caucasians in Russia. Collection of approximately 9.3 milliliters of peripheral blood was performed for each donor. Then a second PCR, running about 6 to 11 cycles, was carried out with a sample-barcoded 5' primer and a J-beta primer mix. One entry per CDR3 protein, called by TCRdb with MiXCR from the 5' RACE reads. The profile covers more than 900,000 distinct CDR3 sequences, with around 27% appearing a single time and 0.65% to 0.75% taken by the ten largest. Study observations and caveats: With age, beta diversity per million T cells declined roughly linearly, significantly by roughly 40.

As concerns this clonotype: Its cognate antigen is unknown.

Germline lookup yields CDR1 LGHNA and CDR2 YNFKEQ. The CDR3 loop spans 17 amino acids. V dropped 2 bases and J dropped 5; count of bases not matched to a gene: 11. These data were also reused for a study on T cells of mothers and their children.

This clonotype was obtained from a girl under 10 years old in good health. This rearrangement joins TRBV4-2 to TRBJ2-7; 11 positions match TRBD2. Sequencing was carried out using blood. The CDR3 DNA sequence: TGTGCCAGCAGCCAACTCCTACCGACTAGCGGGGCCCACGAGCAGTACTTC. Protein product: CASSQLLPTSGAHEQYF.